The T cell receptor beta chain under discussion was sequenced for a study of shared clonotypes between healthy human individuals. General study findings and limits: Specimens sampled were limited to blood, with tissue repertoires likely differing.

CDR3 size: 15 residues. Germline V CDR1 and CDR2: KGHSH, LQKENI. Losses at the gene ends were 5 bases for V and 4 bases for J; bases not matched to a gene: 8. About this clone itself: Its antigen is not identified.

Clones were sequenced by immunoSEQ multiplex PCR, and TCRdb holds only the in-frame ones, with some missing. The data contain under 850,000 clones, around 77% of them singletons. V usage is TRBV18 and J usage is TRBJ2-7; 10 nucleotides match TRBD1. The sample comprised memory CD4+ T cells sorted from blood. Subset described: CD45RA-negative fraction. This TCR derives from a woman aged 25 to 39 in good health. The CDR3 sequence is CASSSTGTGVYEQYF. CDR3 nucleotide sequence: TGTGCCAGCTCATCTACCGGGACAGGGGTGTACGAGCAGTACTTC.